This TCR beta chain was identified during a study of T cell repertoires in cytomegalovirus infection. Each CDR3 protein gets one entry after TCRdb re-called the reads with MiXCR. The sample includes fewer than 650,000 distinct CDR3 sequences, roughly 42% of them seen just once. The sample holds a few counts of this clonotype. Its antigen remains unidentified. The sample here was cultured PBMCs, taken from culture after CMV antigen stimulation. The sequence came from a human donor in good health (CMV status not recorded). Some clones in this sample may be carry-over from other donors' samples.

In DNA, the CDR3 is TGCGCCAGCAGCCAGCCTTTCTCTGGGGCCAACGTCCTGACTTTC. This encodes CASSQPFSGANVLTF. This sequence joins TRBV4-1 and TRBJ2-6; D unresolved. This CDR3 has 15 residues. The germline gives CDR1 MGHRA, CDR2 YSYEKL. V was clipped by 3 bases and J by 0 bases, with 6 bases between them.